This TCR beta chain was sequenced during a study of blood T cell repertoires in COVID-19 (dated by TCRdb to 2018 to 2021). Study-level background: Samples covering the acute and convalescent phases of COVID-19 were provided by collaborators in the United States, Italy and Spain. The material from the prospective study consisted of cDNA or gDNA derived from T cells, B-cell-depleted T cells, or PBMCs. The dataset comprised deeply sampled blood TCRbeta repertoires from subjects exposed to, actively infected with, or recovered from COVID-19. The repertoires were released in a freely available public database meant as a resource for research on the immune response to SARS-CoV-2. The samples were drawn from two sources: the first 160 participants of the ongoing ImmuneRACE study, and over 1,000 subjects contributed by 6 global collaborators. The sample metadata nearly always contained a de-identified subject ID, COVID-19 status, age in years and sex. HLA class I and class II types, where available, came from metadata supplied by the sample provider rather than from assay-based typing.

Study-wide conclusions, independent of this receptor: Clinical and demographic metadata were provided uncurated, with the amount varying by source and participant.

TCRbeta CDR3 regions were amplified from genomic DNA using the immunoSEQ Assay, a bias-controlled multiplex PCR. In the source study's methods: Within the assay, amplification of reference gene primers was used to estimate how many nucleated cells each sample contained. To quantify the absolute abundance of each unique TCRbeta CDR3 rearrangement, sequence reads were collapsed and filtered. Productive Simpson clonality was computed per sample as the square root of Simpson's diversity index over productive rearrangements. Here the immuneACCESS table is served through TCRdb, limited to in-frame sequences with V and J called. Missing clones are a known gap in these copies; in checked studies unresolved V genes cover under half, and the rest lacks a known reason. Clonal size and the V and J genes are those of that table, whereas D and trimming came from the DNA. Recorded for this sample are about 260,000 clones; about 91% of them occurred a single time. The top ten clonotypes cover 2% to 3% of the sample.

Its CDR3 holds 15 amino acids, cysteine through phenylalanine. The entry retains the CDR3 DNA only, 45 bases that are in frame from base 1. CDR1 and CDR2 are read off the germline V gene (reference sequence) as MNHEY and SMNVEV. V was cut back by 5 bases and J by 9 bases, leaving a gap of 20 bases between them. In Seattle, one collaborating source enrolled patients while the infection was active and tracked those patients longitudinally over the course of disease. Whole blood was collected in K2EDTA tubes by collaborating institutions according to the institutions' own protocols. For TCRbeta analysis, collaborators shipped samples in one of three forms: frozen whole blood, isolated PBMCs, or DNA extracted from either of those sample types. As to this clone: It has no known antigen specificity. No much larger clonotype is one base removed from it; base qualities were not supplied.

The TCR was taken from a person aged 18 to 29 with COVID-19, enrolled during active disease. The sample consisted of peripheral blood. The chain employs TRBV27 and TRBJ2-1; possibly the D gene is TRBD2, per 6 matching bases. The DNA reads TGTGCCAGCAGTGCACCGCCCCCTAGAGCGGGTGAGCAGTTCTTC. It encodes CASSAPPPRAGEQFF.